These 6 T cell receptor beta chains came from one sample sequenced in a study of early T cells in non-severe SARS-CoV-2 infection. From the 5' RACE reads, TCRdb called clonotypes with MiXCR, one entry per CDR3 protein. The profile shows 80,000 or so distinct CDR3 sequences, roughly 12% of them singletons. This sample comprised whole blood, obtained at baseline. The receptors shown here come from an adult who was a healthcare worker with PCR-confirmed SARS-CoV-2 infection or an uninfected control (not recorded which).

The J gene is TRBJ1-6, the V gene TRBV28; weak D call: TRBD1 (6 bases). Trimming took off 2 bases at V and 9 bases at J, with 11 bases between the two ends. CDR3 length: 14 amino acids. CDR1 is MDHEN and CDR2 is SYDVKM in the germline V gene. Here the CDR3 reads CASSLRQGSSPLHF. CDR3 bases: TGTGCCAGCAGTTTAAGGCAGGGGAGTTCACCCCTCCACTTT.

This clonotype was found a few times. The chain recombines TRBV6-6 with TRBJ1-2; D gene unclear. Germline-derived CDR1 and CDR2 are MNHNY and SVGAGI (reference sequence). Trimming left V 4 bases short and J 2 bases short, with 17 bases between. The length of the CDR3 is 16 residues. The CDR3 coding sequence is TGTGCCAGCAGTTTGGACCTTTTGGGCTCCAACTATGGCTACACCTTC. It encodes CASSLDLLGSNYGYTF.

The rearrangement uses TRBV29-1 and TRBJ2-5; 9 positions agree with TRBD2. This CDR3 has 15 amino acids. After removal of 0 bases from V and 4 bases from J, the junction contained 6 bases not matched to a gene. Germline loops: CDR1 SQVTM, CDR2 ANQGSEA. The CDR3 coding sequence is TGCAGCGTTGAAGATATCGGGACTAGCACAGAGACCCAGTACTTC. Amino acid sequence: CSVEDIGTSTETQYF. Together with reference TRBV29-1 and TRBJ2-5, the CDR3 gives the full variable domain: SAVISQKPSRDICQRGTSLTIQCQVDSQVTMMFWYRQQPGQSLTLIATANQGSEATYESGFVIDKFPISRPNLTFSTLTVSNMSPEDSSIYLCSVEDIGTSTETQYFGPGTRLLVL.

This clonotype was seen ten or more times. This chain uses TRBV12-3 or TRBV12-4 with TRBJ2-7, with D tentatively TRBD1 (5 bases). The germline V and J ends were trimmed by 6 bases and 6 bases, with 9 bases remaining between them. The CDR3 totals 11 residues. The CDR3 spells CASSSQGEQYF. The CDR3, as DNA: TGTGCCAGCAGCTCCCAGGGCGAGCAGTACTTC.

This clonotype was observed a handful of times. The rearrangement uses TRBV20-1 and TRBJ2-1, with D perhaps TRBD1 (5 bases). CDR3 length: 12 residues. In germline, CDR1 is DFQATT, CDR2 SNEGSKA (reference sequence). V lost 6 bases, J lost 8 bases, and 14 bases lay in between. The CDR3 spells CSAHDLRDEQFF. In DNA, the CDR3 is TGCAGTGCCCACGACCTCAGGGATGAGCAGTTCTTC.

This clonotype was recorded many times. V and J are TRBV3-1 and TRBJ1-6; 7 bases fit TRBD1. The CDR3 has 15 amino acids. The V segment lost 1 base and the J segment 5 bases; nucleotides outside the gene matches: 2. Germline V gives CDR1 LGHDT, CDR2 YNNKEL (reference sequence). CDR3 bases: TGTGCCAGCAGCCAAGTAACAGGGGATAATTCACCCCTCCACTTT. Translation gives CASSQVTGDNSPLHF.